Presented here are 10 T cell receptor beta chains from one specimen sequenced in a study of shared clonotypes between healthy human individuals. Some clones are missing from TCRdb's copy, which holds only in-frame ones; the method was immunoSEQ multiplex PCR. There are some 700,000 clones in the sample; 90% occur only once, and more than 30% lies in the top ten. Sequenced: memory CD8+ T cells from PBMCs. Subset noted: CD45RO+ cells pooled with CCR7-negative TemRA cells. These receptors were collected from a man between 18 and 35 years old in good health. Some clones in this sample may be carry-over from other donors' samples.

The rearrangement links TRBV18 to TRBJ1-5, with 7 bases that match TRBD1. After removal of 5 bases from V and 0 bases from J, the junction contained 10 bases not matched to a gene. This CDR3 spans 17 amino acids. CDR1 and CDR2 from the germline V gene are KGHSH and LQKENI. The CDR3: CASSTKQGPNSNQPQHF. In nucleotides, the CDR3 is TGTGCCAGCTCAACTAAACAGGGGCCAAATAGCAATCAGCCCCAGCATTTT.

The CDR3 DNA reads as TGTGCCAGCAGCCCGTGGGCAGATACGCAGTATTTT. This translates into CASSPWADTQYF. The V gene is TRBV2, the J gene TRBJ2-3; D is ambiguous. The CDR3 is made up of 12 amino acids. The germline V and J ends were trimmed by 6 bases and 4 bases, with 8 bases remaining between them. Germline CDR1 SNHLY, CDR2 FYNNEI. Full variable domain (outside the CDR3, taken from reference TRBV2 and TRBJ2-3): EPEVTQTPSHQVTQMGQEVILRCVPISNHLYFYWYRQILGQKVEFLVSFYNNEISEKSEIFDDQFSVERPDGSNFTLKIRSTKLEDSAMYFCASSPWADTQYFGPGTRLTVL.

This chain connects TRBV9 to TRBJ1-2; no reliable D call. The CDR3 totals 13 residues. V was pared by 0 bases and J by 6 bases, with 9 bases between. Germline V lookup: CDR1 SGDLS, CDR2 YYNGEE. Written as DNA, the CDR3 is TGTGCCAGCAGCGTAGTCCTCGGTGATGGCTACACCTTC. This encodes CASSVVLGDGYTF.

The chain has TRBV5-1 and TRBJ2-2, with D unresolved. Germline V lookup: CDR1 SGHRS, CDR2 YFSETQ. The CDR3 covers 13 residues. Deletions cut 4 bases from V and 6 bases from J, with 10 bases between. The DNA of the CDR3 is TGCGCCAGCAGCCAAGGAGCTCCCGGGGAGCTGTTTTTT. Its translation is CASSQGAPGELFF.

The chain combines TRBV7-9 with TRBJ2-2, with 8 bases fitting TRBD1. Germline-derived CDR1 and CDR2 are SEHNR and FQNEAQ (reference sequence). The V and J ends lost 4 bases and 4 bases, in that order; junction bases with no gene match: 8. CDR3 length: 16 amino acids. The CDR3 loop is CASSSVTGVGTGELFF. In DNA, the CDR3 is TGTGCCAGCAGCTCTGTGACAGGGGTCGGCACCGGGGAGCTGTTTTTT.

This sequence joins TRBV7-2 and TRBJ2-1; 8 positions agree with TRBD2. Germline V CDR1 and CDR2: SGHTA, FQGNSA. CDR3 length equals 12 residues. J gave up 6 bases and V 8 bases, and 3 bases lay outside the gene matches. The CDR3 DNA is TGTGCCAGCGACGGGAGGGCCAATGAGCAGTTCTTC. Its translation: CASDGRANEQFF.

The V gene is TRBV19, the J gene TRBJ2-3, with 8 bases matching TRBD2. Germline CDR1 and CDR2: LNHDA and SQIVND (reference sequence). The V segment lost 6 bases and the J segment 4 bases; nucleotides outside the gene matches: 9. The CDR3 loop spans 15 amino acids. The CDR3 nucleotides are TGTGCCAGTAGGAAAAGCGGGAGTGGTGCAGATACGCAGTATTTT. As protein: CASRKSGSGADTQYF.

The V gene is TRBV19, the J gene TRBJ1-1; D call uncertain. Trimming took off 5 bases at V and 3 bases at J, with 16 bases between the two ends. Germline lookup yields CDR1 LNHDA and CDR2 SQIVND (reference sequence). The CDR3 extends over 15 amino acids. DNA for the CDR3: TGTGCCAGTAGTCCCTCCCTAAGGTGGGACACTGAAGCTTTCTTT. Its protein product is CASSPSLRWDTEAFF.

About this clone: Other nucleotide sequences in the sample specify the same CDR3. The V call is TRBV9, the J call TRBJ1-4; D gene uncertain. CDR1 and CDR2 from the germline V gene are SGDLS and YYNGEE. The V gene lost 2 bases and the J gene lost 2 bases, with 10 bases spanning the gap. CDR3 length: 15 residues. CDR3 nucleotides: TGTGCCAGCAGCGTTGGAGGAGGTACTAATGAAAAACTGTTTTTT. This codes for CASSVGGGTNEKLFF.

CDR3 residues: CASSHLPYVGQLQETQYF. The CDR3 region has the DNA TGCGCCAGCAGCCACCTCCCTTACGTCGGACAACTCCAAGAGACCCAGTACTTC. The rearrangement joins TRBV4-1 to TRBJ2-5, with a tentative D call TRBD1 (5 bases). With 3 bases removed from V and 1 base from J, the gap between germline ends came to 21 bases. Germline CDR1 is MGHRA and CDR2 is YSYEKL. The CDR3 is 18 amino acids.